The 11 T cell receptor beta chains given below trace back to one sample, sequenced in a study of shared clonotypes between healthy human individuals. Using immunoSEQ multiplex PCR, the repertoire was profiled, and TCRdb retains in-frame clones only, with some absent. This sample has 800,000 to 1,200,000 clones, with approximately 78% found just once. The material sequenced was memory CD4+ T cells from PBMCs. Subset meaning: CD45RA-negative fraction. These receptors were collected from a man between 18 and 35 years old in good health. Some clones in this sample may be carry-over from other donors' samples.

The V call is TRBV19, the J call TRBJ1-1, with 11 bases lining up with TRBD1. The CDR3 has 14 amino acids. J was trimmed by 3 bases and V by 7 bases; bases with no gene match: 4. Germline-derived CDR1 and CDR2 are LNHDA and SQIVND (reference sequence). CDR3 sequence reads: CASTGQGADTEAFF. The CDR3 DNA is TGTGCCAGTACAGGACAGGGGGCGGACACTGAAGCTTTCTTT.

J is TRBJ2-3 and V is TRBV5-1, with a possible D match to TRBD2 (6 bases). The CDR3 is 15 amino acids. V gave up 5 bases and J gave up 6 bases, with 19 bases separating them. Germline V lookup: CDR1 SGHRS, CDR2 YFSETQ. CDR3 residues: CASRLAIHNGDTQYF. The CDR3 coding sequence is TGCGCCAGCAGACTAGCCATTCACAACGGGGATACGCAGTATTTT. The full variable domain, completed using reference TRBV5-1 and TRBJ2-3, is KAGVTQTPRYLIKTRGQQVTLSCSPISGHRSVSWYQQTPGQGLQFLFEYFSETQRNKGNFPGRFSGRQFSNSRSEMNVSTLELGDSALYLCASRLAIHNGDTQYFGPGTRLTVL.

The chain carries TRBV7-2 and TRBJ1-5; maybe TRBD1 (5 bases). The germline V gene has CDR1 SGHTA and CDR2 FQGNSA. Trimming took off 5 bases at V and 12 bases at J, with 23 bases between the two ends. The length of the CDR3 is 15 residues. Here the CDR3 reads CASSLNAGPKFSQHF. The CDR3 bases are TGTGCCAGCAGCCTAAACGCAGGGCCGAAGTTTAGCCAGCATTTT.

The gene calls are TRBV7-9 and TRBJ2-7; D may match TRBD1 or TRBD2 (5 bases each). V was cut by 0 bases and J by 4 bases, with 10 bases left in between. This CDR3 region has 14 residues. CDR1 SEHNR and CDR2 FQNEAQ come from the germline V gene (reference sequence). This CDR3 reads CASSLAGWGYEQYF. The CDR3 nucleotides read TGTGCCAGCAGCTTAGCGGGATGGGGGTACGAGCAGTACTTC.

CDR3 nucleotide sequence: TGTGCCAGCAGTTTATCGCGTCTAGACTCCTACAATGAGCAGTTCTTC. This gives the protein CASSLSRLDSYNEQFF. The chain joins TRBV27 to TRBJ2-1; D gene ambiguous. The CDR3 covers 16 residues. Germline V CDR1 and CDR2: MNHEY, SMNVEV (reference sequence). V lost 0 bases and J lost 0, with 9 bases in between.

This chain joins TRBV4-3 and TRBJ2-3, with D hard to call. This CDR3 spans 13 amino acids. The ends were cut back, 0 bases at V and 5 bases at J, with 6 bases in the middle. Per germline, CDR1 LGHNA and CDR2 YSLEER. CDR3 in amino acids: CASSQDREDTQYF. For the CDR3, the DNA is TGCGCCAGCAGCCAAGATAGGGAAGATACGCAGTATTTT.

The rearrangement joins TRBV2 to TRBJ2-3, with a possible D match to TRBD1 (5 bases). The CDR3 spans 15 residues. Germline values: CDR1 SNHLY, CDR2 FYNNEI. Trimming removed 5 bases from V and 6 bases from J, with 18 bases in between. The CDR3 DNA follows: TGTGCCAGCAGTTTGGGCCAGGGTGTATCGGATACGCAGTATTTT. This encodes CASSLGQGVSDTQYF.

The chain recombines TRBV5-1 with TRBJ1-1; a possible D gene is TRBD1 (6 bases). CDR1 is SGHRS and CDR2 is YFSETQ in the germline V gene. CDR3 size: 14 residues. The ends were cut back, 4 bases at V and 4 bases at J, with 14 bases in the middle. The CDR3 reads CASSLVRGSTEAFF. The DNA of the CDR3 is TGCGCCAGCAGCCTGGTAAGGGGGAGCACTGAAGCTTTCTTT.

The chain joins TRBV7-9 to TRBJ2-3, with D unclear. With 4 bases removed from V and 2 bases from J, the gap between germline ends came to 13 bases. The germline V gene has CDR1 SEHNR and CDR2 FQNEAQ (reference sequence). This CDR3 has 15 residues. The CDR3 DNA reads TGTGCCAGCAGCTCTGACCGCTCCGACACAGATACGCAGTATTTT. Its protein is CASSSDRSDTDTQYF.

In this sample, this clone turned up once. V usage is TRBV10-3 and J usage is TRBJ1-3; no clear D. This CDR3 comprises 13 residues. Trimming shortened V by 6 bases and J by 1 base, and 7 bases separated the two germline ends. Per germline, CDR1 ENHRY and CDR2 SYGVKD. CDR3 sequence: CAIRTNSGNTIYF. The CDR3 DNA reads TGTGCCATCAGAACAAATTCTGGAAACACCATATATTTT.

In its sample, this clone was seen a few times. J is TRBJ1-3 and V is TRBV6-6; D not certain. With 3 bases removed from V and 4 bases from J, the gap between germline ends came to 13 bases. This CDR3 contains 15 residues. Germline V lookup: CDR1 MNHNY, CDR2 SVGAGI (reference sequence). CDR3 sequence (DNA): TGTGCCAGCAGTTATATTGGAGGGCTCGGAAACACCATATATTTT. This gives the protein CASSYIGGLGNTIYF.